A selection of T cell receptor beta chains follows, all from one sample in a study of OX40 agonist ivuxolimab in advanced cancers. Repertoires were generated with immunoSEQ multiplex PCR, while TCRdb's copy carries only in-frame clones and drops some. The table records about 64,000 clones, around four fifths of them present only once. The specimen was CD4+ or CD8+ T cells sorted from blood, collected in a trial of the OX40 agonist ivuxolimab. The receptors derive from an adult with an advanced solid tumor such as melanoma, head and neck, liver or kidney cancer. CDR3s include the opening cysteine and the closing phenylalanine or tryptophan. A D gene is named only where the DNA matches it firmly. Some rows have no size entry. The others give once, few or many, or a class for an expanded clone.

d_gene	v_gene	abundance	j_gene	CDR3aa	CDR3nt
.	TRBV5-1	.	TRBJ1-5	CASSLEGLGQPQHF	TGCGCCAGCAGCTTGGAGGGGCTGGGTCAGCCCCAGCATTTT
.	TRBV28	.	TRBJ2-3	CASSFSSGTDTQYF	TGTGCCAGCAGTTTTAGCTCGGGGACAGATACGCAGTATTTT
TRBD2	TRBV19	.	TRBJ2-2	CASTPPLGREGDTGELFF	TGTGCCAGTACCCCTCCCCTGGGGCGGGAGGGCGACACCGGGGAGCTGTTTTTT
.	TRBV5-6	.	TRBJ1-3	CASSFRGPSGNTIYF	TGTGCCAGCAGCTTCCGGGGACCCTCTGGAAACACCATATATTTT
.	TRBV11-1	.	TRBJ1-2	CASTGVGYGYTF	TGTGCCAGCACTGGAGTCGGGTATGGCTACACCTTC
.	TRBV6-5	.	TRBJ2-7	CASSHNVGDEQYF	TGTGCCAGCAGTCATAATGTGGGGGACGAGCAGTACTTC
.	TRBV5-8	.	TRBJ1-1	CASSFYSREAFF	TGTGCCAGCAGCTTTTACAGCCGCGAAGCTTTCTTT
TRBD1	TRBV4-1	.	TRBJ1-5	CASSYRQGYSNQPQHF	TGCGCCAGCAGCTACCGACAGGGTTATAGCAATCAGCCCCAGCATTTT
.	TRBV2	.	TRBJ1-3	CASSAGEVGNTIYF	TGTGCCAGCAGTGCTGGGGAGGTCGGAAACACCATATATTTT
.	TRBV7-8	.	TRBJ1-3	CASSTTSGNTIYF	TGTGCCAGCAGCACCACCTCTGGAAACACCATATATTTT
TRBD1	TRBV19	.	TRBJ2-2	CASRRDRVNTGELFF	TGTGCCAGTAGGAGGGACAGGGTGAACACCGGGGAGCTGTTTTTT
TRBD2	TRBV9	.	TRBJ2-3	CASSVTLSGGATDTQYF	TGTGCCAGCAGCGTGACCTTGAGCGGGGGGGCCACAGATACGCAGTATTTT
.	TRBV11-3	.	TRBJ1-1	CASSLEGDTENTEAFF	TGTGCCAGCAGCTTAGAGGGGGATACGGAGAACACTGAAGCTTTCTTT
.	TRBV6-5	.	TRBJ2-5	CASSYSSGRETQYF	TGTGCCAGCAGTTACTCATCTGGGCGCGAGACCCAGTACTTC
.	TRBV9	.	TRBJ2-7	CASSVDWGAYEQYF	TGTGCCAGCAGCGTAGATTGGGGTGCCTACGAGCAGTACTTC
TRBD2	TRBV6-5	.	TRBJ2-1	CASSSGTSFGNEQFF	TGTGCCAGCAGTTCCGGGACTAGCTTCGGCAATGAGCAGTTCTTC
.	TRBV9	.	TRBJ2-5	CASSVGREQETQYF	TGTGCCAGCAGCGTAGGGAGGGAGCAAGAGACCCAGTACTTC
TRBD1	TRBV5-1	.	TRBJ1-3	CASSSGGVGNTIYF	TGCGCCAGCAGCTCAGGGGGGGTTGGAAACACCATATATTTT
.	TRBV10-3	.	TRBJ1-5	CAISELVVEGLQPQHF	TGTGCCATCAGTGAGCTGGTAGTTGAGGGGTTACAGCCCCAGCATTTT
.	TRBV19	once	TRBJ1-1	CASRKQGNFPLNTEAFF	TGTGCCAGTAGAAAACAGGGAAACTTTCCCCTTAACACTGAAGCTTTCTTT
.	TRBV5-1	few	TRBJ1-2	CASSPGAQTGYTF	TGCGCCAGCAGCCCCGGGGCTCAGACTGGCTACACCTTC
TRBD2	TRBV4-2	.	TRBJ2-5	CASSDNLAEETQYF	TGTGCCAGCAGCGACAATCTAGCGGAAGAGACCCAGTACTTC
TRBD1	TRBV28	few	TRBJ2-3	CASSLQTGGTDTQYF	TGTGCCAGCAGTCTACAAACAGGGGGCACAGATACGCAGTATTTT
.	TRBV7-7	.	TRBJ2-2	CASSLRLGQVELFF	TGTGCTAGCAGCTTACGCCTCGGTCAGGTAGAGCTGTTTTTT
.	TRBV21-1	.	TRBJ2-2	CASGTRPAARTGELFF	TGTGCCAGCGGCACAAGGCCGGCAGCGAGAACCGGGGAGCTGTTTTTT
TRBD2	TRBV7-6	.	TRBJ2-3	CASSSITGTSVHTQYF	TGTGCCAGCAGCTCCATCACCGGGACTAGCGTGCATACGCAGTATTTT
.	TRBV28	.	TRBJ2-2	CATGQGNTGELFF	TGTGCCACAGGGCAGGGGAACACCGGGGAGCTGTTTTTT